This T cell receptor (beta chain) is from a study of tumor-infiltrating lymphocytes in primary liver carcinoma (dated by TCRdb to about 2017). Looking at the study overall: Of the five patients, three men and two women aged 30 to 69 years, four had hepatocellular carcinoma and one had combined HCC and intrahepatic cholangiocarcinoma. The five patients had tumors staged T1-T3 N0M0, with maximum diameters ranging from roughly 4.2 to 10 cm. Roughly 3.5 to 7.5 million productive TCRbeta reads were obtained per sample, and no significant difference in read depth was found between tissue types. TCRbeta repertoire sequencing, expression microarrays and whole-exome sequencing were combined in the study across five regions of each liver tumor, with adjacent normal tissue and blood also included. A total of 35 or so specimens from 5 patients went through TCRbeta repertoire sequencing, namely 25 tumor regions, 5 adjacent noncancerous liver tissues and 5 peripheral blood samples. To link TCRbeta repertoire diversity with the local molecular phenotype, the roughly 23 tumor region samples were profiled using Agilent mRNA microarrays. Technical replicate repertoires showed high reproducibility, with mean shared-clone rates roughly 0.87 and correlation coefficients above 0.95.

Broad study findings and their caveats: Comparison of CD4+ and CD8+ T cell repertoires was precluded by the use of bulk unsorted samples. Because only the TCR beta chain was sequenced and unpaired alpha chains were not captured, true repertoire diversity is likely underestimated. Consistent with antigen-driven expansion, pairs of tumor regions showed higher repertoire overlap (mean about 35%) than either tumor-adjacent pairs (approximately 17%) or tumor-blood pairs (roughly 15%). Just about 7.5-24% of top clones turned up in all five regions of a tumor, which suggests spatial heterogeneity among tumor-infiltrating T cells. Compared with blood, tumors had a significantly larger share of the repertoire taken up by the top 250 clones (p = 0.039). The study included only 4 to 6 patients, and the authors note findings should be validated in a larger study.

Starting from 500 to 600 ng total RNA, TCRbeta-specific cDNA was produced by reverse transcription with a constant-region primer and ProtoScript II reverse transcriptase. TCRbeta libraries were built with three nested multiplex PCR rounds, a slightly modified ARM-PCR procedure. Each of the first two PCR rounds ran for around 10 cycles using multiplex TRBV1-TRBV30 forward primers together with a Cbeta reverse primer. A final 25-cycle PCR with Deep VentR polymerase added sample barcodes and Illumina adapters. Before sequencing, amplicons of 200-500 bp were purified from gel using a QIAquick gel extraction kit. The TCRbeta amplicons were sequenced with 250-bp paired-end reads on an Illumina HiSeq 2500. The paper's processing steps were these. Quality trimming of reads was performed with Trimmomatic v0.33, and paired reads were merged with FLASH v1.2.11 so that full CDR3 sequences could be recovered. V, D and J germline segments were assigned to the rearranged TCRbeta sequences by MiGEC v1.2.1b. Clonotype statistics, along with Shannon-Wiener diversity indices, were calculated using VDJtools v1.0.0. To reduce sampling bias, subsequent analyses other than the diversity analysis used only the 250 most abundant clonotypes in each sample. Using fastp at Q25 and MiXCR, TCRdb reprocessed the public reads and kept productive beta chains. Rows are unified per CDR3 protein, each entry keeping the most common DNA and genes. TCRdb, not the authors, supplied the V and J calls. A total of roughly 45,000 distinct CDR3 sequences appear in this sample, 65% to 80% of them only once. The top ten constitute roughly 27% of the sample.

Total RNA and DNA were co-extracted without cell sorting from roughly 20-30 mg of bulk tissue using the AllPrep DNA/RNA mini kit. Roughly five patients with histopathologically diagnosed primary liver carcinoma underwent surgical resection in China between 2015 and early 2016. Chronic HBV infection was present in the patients, and the patients were treatment-naive at sampling. Five spatially separated regions were sampled per tumor: superior, inferior, left-lateral and right-lateral poles, plus the tumor centre. More than 85% viable tumor cells were found by histology in every tumor sample. Pieces of fresh tumor and adjacent tissue were cut in half, with one half kept in RNAlater at -80 degrees C and the other half sent for histology. The germline V gene supplies CDR1 MDHEN and CDR2 SYDVKM. The CDR3 runs 14 residues from the cysteine to the phenylalanine. Of all the DNA, just the CDR3 is kept, 42 bases in frame from base 1.

A note on this clonotype: Its antigen is currently not known. Germline is not matched at one junction end, which may reflect a read error.

The chain couples TRBV28 to TRBJ2-1, with a tentative D gene TRBD2 over 5 matching bases. Sequenced input: liver tumor tissue from sampling region 5. The meaning of the sample's cell subset or site label: tumor region T5, tumor centre. This clonotype was sampled from a man in his forties with primary liver carcinoma and hepatitis B virus infection. The encoded CDR3 is CASSRRVSNNEQFF. Here is the DNA: TGTGCCAGCAGCCGGCGGGTGTCCAACAATGAGCAATTCTTC.